The present TCR beta chain was sequenced within a study of human T cells and chemical hapten exposure. About the study: 2% DPC was applied to about 2 cm by about 2 cm of upper inner arm skin for sensitization.

Notes on the study in general: In comparison with controls, expanded TCRs gave rise to a significantly larger number of large CDR3 similarity clusters.

V shed 1 base and J shed 2 bases, with 12 bases lying between them. The CDR3 extends over 15 amino acids. From germline, CDR1 is SEHNR and CDR2 FQNEAQ (reference sequence). The library tagged individual cDNA molecules with unique molecular identifiers. TCRdb independently ran MiXCR on the RACE reads; one entry per CDR3 protein. The table lists approximately 80,000 distinct CDR3 sequences, roughly 15% of them singletons. Indicated time point: pre-sensitization, week 0. Described treatment: therapeutic diphenylcyclopropenone sensitization with weekly scalp DPC. In this sample, this clonotype turned up a few times. The antigen remains unidentified.

The sequence was collected from a woman between 45 and 65 years old with alopecia areata. Some clones in this sample may be carry-over from other donors' samples. The source material was whole blood, sampled in connection with sensitization to the hapten diphenylcyclopropenone (DPC). The chain joins TRBV7-9 to TRBJ2-7, with a tentative D call TRBD2 (5 bases). This CDR3 reads CASSLDSGATYEQYF. The CDR3 DNA follows: TGTGCCAGCAGCTTAGACAGCGGAGCCACCTACGAGCAGTACTTC.